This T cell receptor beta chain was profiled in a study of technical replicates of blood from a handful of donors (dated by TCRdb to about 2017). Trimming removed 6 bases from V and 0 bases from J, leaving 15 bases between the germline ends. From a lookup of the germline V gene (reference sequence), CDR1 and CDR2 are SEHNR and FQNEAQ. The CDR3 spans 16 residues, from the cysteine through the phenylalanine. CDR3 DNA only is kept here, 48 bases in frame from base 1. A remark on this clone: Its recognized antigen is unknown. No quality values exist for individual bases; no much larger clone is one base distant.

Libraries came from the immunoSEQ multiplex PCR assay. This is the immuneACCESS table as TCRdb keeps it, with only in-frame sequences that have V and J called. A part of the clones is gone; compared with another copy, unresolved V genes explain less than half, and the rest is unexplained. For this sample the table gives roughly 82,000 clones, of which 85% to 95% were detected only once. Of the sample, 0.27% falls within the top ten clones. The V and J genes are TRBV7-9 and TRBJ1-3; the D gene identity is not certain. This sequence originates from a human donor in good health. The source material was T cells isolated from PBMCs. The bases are TGTGCCAGCAGGGGGTTGGACTTCGGCTCTGGAAACACCATATATTTT. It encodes CASRGLDFGSGNTIYF.